This TCR beta chain was identified in a study of blood T cell repertoires in COVID-19. Per germline, CDR1 SGHAT and CDR2 FQNNGV. The CDR3 has 16 amino acids. Trimming at V came to 3 bases and at J to 5 bases, leaving 8 bases not matched to a gene. TCRdb's copy holds only in-frame clones and misses some; the assay was immunoSEQ multiplex PCR. This table has 75,000 to 90,000 clones, around 91% appearing once. The chain couples TRBV11-2 to TRBJ2-2, with 8 positions matching TRBD1. The origin of this receptor is a woman aged 50 to 60 in a cohort sampled during active COVID-19. Sequencing was carried out using peripheral blood. The CDR3 DNA follows: TGTGCCAGCAGCTTGACCCAGGGGGCACGGACCGGGGAGCTGTTTTTT. Its protein is CASSLTQGARTGELFF.